This paragraph reports one TCR beta chain. Its specificity is not known. Findings of the study overall: Greatest tumor Treg TCR overlap was with tumor naive CD4+ cells. Tumor memory CD4+ T cell TCR gene usage clustered with blood and lymph node memory CD4+ cells and lymph node naive CD4+ cells.

Memory CD4+ T cells were sorted as CD4+CD45RO+CD25- cells. Semi-nested PCR with Nested Universal Primer A followed constant-region reverse priming of full-length variable regions. TCRdb ran MiXCR on the 5' RACE reads and lists one entry per CDR3 protein. The data hold approximately 53,000 distinct CDR3 sequences, with roughly 30% observed a single time. Sequenced: tumor-infiltrating memory CD4+ T cells sorted from the breast tumor. Subset indicated: memory CD4+ T cells, CD4+CD45RO+CD25-. The sequence was obtained from a female donor with breast cancer.

The CDR3 DNA reads TGTGCCAGCAGCGTCAACTGGGGTGGCACTGAAGCTTTCTTT. Residues: CASSVNWGGTEAFF. The chain combines TRBV6-1 with TRBJ1-1; D is uncertain. CDR1 MNHNS and CDR2 SASEGT come from the germline V gene. The germline V and J ends were trimmed by 6 bases and 4 bases, with 15 bases remaining between them. There are 14 residues in the CDR3.